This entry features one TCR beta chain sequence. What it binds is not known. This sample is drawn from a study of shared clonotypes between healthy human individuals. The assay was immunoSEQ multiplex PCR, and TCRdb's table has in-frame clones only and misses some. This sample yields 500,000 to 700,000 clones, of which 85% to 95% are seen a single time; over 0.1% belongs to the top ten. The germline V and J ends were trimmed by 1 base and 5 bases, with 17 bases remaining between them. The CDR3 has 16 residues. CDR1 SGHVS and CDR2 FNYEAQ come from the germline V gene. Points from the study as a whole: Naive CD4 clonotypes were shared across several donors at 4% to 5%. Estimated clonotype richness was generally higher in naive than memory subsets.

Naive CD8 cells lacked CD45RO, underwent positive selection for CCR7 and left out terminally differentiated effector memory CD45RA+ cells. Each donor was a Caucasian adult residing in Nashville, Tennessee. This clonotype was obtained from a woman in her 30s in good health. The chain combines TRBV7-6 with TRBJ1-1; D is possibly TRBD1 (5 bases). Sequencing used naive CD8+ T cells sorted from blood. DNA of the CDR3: TGTGCCAGCAGCTTAGTGGTCGGGGGAGGCCATACTGAAGCTTTCTTT. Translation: CASSLVVGGGHTEAFF.